This T cell receptor beta chain was captured in a study of identical twins. Study results and caveats: A cross-sectional statistical analysis, not follow-up of the same donors, supported the conclusions. Reduced insertions were recorded for abundant cord blood beta clonotypes, with no such pattern in memory repertoires.

Unique molecular identifiers were present on the cDNA, which also gained a universal primer site by template switching. MiXCR, applied by TCRdb to the 5' RACE reads, yields one record per CDR3 protein. The sample includes around 100,000 distinct CDR3 sequences, about 6% of them seen just once. Germline lookup yields CDR1 MNHNS and CDR2 SASEGT. Deletions cut 4 bases from V and 4 bases from J, with 12 bases between. The CDR3 totals 14 residues. This clonotype was detected many times. Its antigen is not identified. V usage is TRBV6-1 and J usage is TRBJ2-3; the D gene is possibly TRBD2 (6 bases). What was sequenced was memory T cells sorted from blood. The sequence was collected from a woman between 50 and 59 years old in good health. CDR3 DNA: TGTGCCAGCAGTGCGGGAGATGGGGCAGATACGCAGTATTTT. This translates into CASSAGDGADTQYF.